This T cell receptor beta chain was observed in a study of spatial heterogeneity in lung cancer. Every TCR cDNA molecule carried a tag that served as a unique molecular identifier. Via MiXCR, TCRdb re-called the 5' RACE reads, giving one row per CDR3 protein. The repertoire holds about 39,000 distinct CDR3 sequences, with around 5.5% as singletons. The V gene's germline CDR1 is DFQATT and CDR2 SNEGSKA (reference sequence). The CDR3 runs 13 residues. Trimming left V 2 bases short and J 2 bases short, with 9 bases between. Time point noted: sample taken at primary tumor resection. Whole RNA was taken from tumor, nontumor lung or frozen PBMC; it was then sequenced unsorted. This clonotype was seen ten or more times.

The origin of this receptor is a male donor with early-stage non-small cell lung cancer. The chain is built from TRBV20-1 and TRBJ1-1; possible D gene TRBD1, 6 bases. The specimen was PBMCs, collected at surgery. CDR3 residues: CSARRTVNTEAFF. The CDR3 coding sequence is TGCAGTGCTAGACGGACAGTCAACACTGAAGCTTTCTTT.